This T cell receptor (beta chain) was obtained from a study of identical twins. Notes on the study in general: Excess sharing between twins was weaker in beta out-of-frame sequences. Findings depended on cross-sectional statistics rather than tracking the same donors.

Unique molecular identifiers were present on the cDNA, which also gained a universal primer site by template switching. TCRdb ran MiXCR on the 5' RACE reads and lists one entry per CDR3 protein. The sample includes roughly 570,000 distinct CDR3 sequences, approximately 9.6% seen only once; the top ten take roughly 3.2%. This clonotype came up many times. Its target is unknown. Trimming removed 10 bases from V and 3 bases from J; junction bases left unmatched: 8. The CDR3 loop spans 13 amino acids. Germline CDR1 is SEHNR and CDR2 is FQNEAQ (reference sequence). The sample was also reused in another study, on yellow fever vaccine responses in identical twins. That work contributes: Among the twins, the vaccine T cell response reportedly seemed partly convergent and partly personalized.

The material sequenced was PBMCs. The TCR originated in a young woman in good health. V and J are TRBV7-9 and TRBJ2-7; 8 positions match TRBD1. The CDR3 DNA sequence: TGTGCCACGGAAGGGACAGGCGACTACGAGCAGTACTTC. This codes for CATEGTGDYEQYF.